These 23 T cell receptor beta chains came from one sample sequenced in a study of regulatory T cells in long-lasting Graves disease. The TCR beta library used iRepertoire HTBI primers with Arm-PCR amplification of CDR3. TCRdb passed the multiplex PCR reads through MiXCR, listing each CDR3 protein once. The sample includes roughly 430,000 distinct CDR3 sequences, roughly 15% of them seen just once. Time point defined: newly diagnosed GD, antithyroid drugs for less than 3 months. After RNA was extracted from PBMCs, the TCR library was made from it. This sample was also put to use in a study of T cells in Graves' hyperthyroidism and ophthalmopathy.

This specimen consisted of peripheral blood mononuclear cells (PBMCs), obtained at new diagnosis, from a patient treated with antithyroid drugs. The receptors originated from a woman under 40 with Graves disease.

This clonotype was observed at least ten times. This chain uses TRBV20-1 with TRBJ1-1; D perhaps matches TRBD1 (6 bases). The CDR3 covers 13 residues. V shed 6 bases and J shed 1 base, with 12 bases lying between them. Per the germline V gene, CDR1 is DFQATT and CDR2 is SNEGSKA (reference sequence). CDR3 coding DNA: TGCAGTGCGCCTCAGGGGCCGAACACTGAAGCTTTCTTT. It is translated as CSAPQGPNTEAFF.

A few counts support this clonotype. The rearrangement uses TRBV20-1 and TRBJ2-7, with D unresolved. The length of the CDR3 is 11 residues. The V gene lost 3 bases and the J gene lost 7 bases, with 10 bases spanning the gap. Germline lookup yields CDR1 DFQATT and CDR2 SNEGSKA (reference sequence). CDR3 loop: CSASLISEQYF. DNA of the CDR3: TGCAGTGCTAGTTTAATATCTGAGCAGTACTTC.

This clonotype was recorded many times. This rearrangement joins TRBV5-1 to TRBJ1-2; TRBD1 might be the D (5 bases). Per germline, CDR1 SGHRS and CDR2 YFSETQ. The V end was cut by 0 bases, the J end by 2 bases, with 8 bases between. This CDR3 spans 14 amino acids. The CDR3 bases are TGCGCCAGCAGCTTGGAGGGACGGAACTATGGCTACACCTTC. Its protein product is CASSLEGRNYGYTF.

This clonotype was seen repeatedly, ten times or more. This chain links TRBV6-5 with TRBJ1-6, with D possibly being TRBD1 (6 bases). Between the trimmed V and J ends, which lost 0 bases and 7 bases, there was a span of 13 bases. Per the germline V gene, CDR1 is MNHEY and CDR2 is SVGAGI. The CDR3 spans 16 residues. This CDR3 is CASSYSGAAGNSPLHF. Written as DNA, the CDR3 is TGTGCCAGCAGTTACTCGGGGGCCGCGGGGAATTCACCCCTCCACTTT.

This clonotype was detected many times. The J gene is TRBJ1-4, the V gene TRBV6-5; D remains unclear. Per the germline V gene, CDR1 is MNHEY and CDR2 is SVGAGI. V dropped 0 bases and J dropped 3 bases, with 8 bases sitting between them. The CDR3 totals 15 residues. CDR3 nucleotide sequence: TGTGCCAGCAGTTACTCTACTATCCCTAATGAAAAACTGTTTTTT. It codes for CASSYSTIPNEKLFF.

A few counts support this clonotype. The chain is built from TRBV6-1 and TRBJ2-3; D not certain. From germline, CDR1 is MNHNS and CDR2 SASEGT. Trimming cost V 10 bases and J 0 bases, with 23 bases left between them. The CDR3 totals 17 residues. Here the CDR3 DNA reads TGTGCCAACCTAGGAGAAAGAACCTCATCTAGCACAGATACGCAGTATTTT. Translation: CANLGERTSSSTDTQYF.

V and J are TRBV28 and TRBJ2-3; a possible D gene is TRBD2 (5 bases). The closer fit of TRBJ2-5 to the DNA end suggests the J call may be wrong. Germline CDR1 reads MDHEN; CDR2 reads SYDVKM. This CDR3 spans 12 amino acids. The CDR3 sequence: CASSLGAEAQYF. CDR3 sequence (DNA): TGTGCCAGCAGTTTAGGCGCGGAGGCCCAGTACTTC.

This chain's CDR3 is CASSQATSEQYF. CDR3 DNA: TGTGCCAGCAGCCAGGCCACTTCCGAGCAGTACTTC. The rearrangement joins TRBV4-2 to TRBJ2-7; D gene unclear. Between the trimmed V and J ends, which lost 3 bases and 6 bases, there was a span of 9 bases. Germline CDR1 reads LGHNA; CDR2 reads YNFKEQ. The CDR3 spans 12 residues.

J is TRBJ2-5 and V is TRBV2, with D perhaps being TRBD1 or TRBD2 (6 bases each). The V and J ends lost 2 bases and 2 bases respectively, with 18 bases between them. Germline CDR1 is SNHLY and CDR2 is FYNNEI. This CDR3 is 17 amino acids long. The CDR3 loop reads CASSERARGRVQETQYF. The CDR3 region has the DNA TGTGCCAGCAGTGAAAGGGCCCGGGGGCGGGTGCAAGAGACCCAGTACTTC.

The CDR3 protein is CASSQEDSFTHEQYF. The DNA for the CDR3 is TGTGCCAGCAGCCAAGAGGACAGTTTCACCCACGAGCAGTACTTC. V is TRBV3-1 and J is TRBJ2-7; the D gene is possibly TRBD1 (6 bases). V was trimmed by 0 bases and J by 5 bases, leaving 14 bases between them. The CDR3 spans 15 residues. From germline, CDR1 is LGHDT and CDR2 YNNKEL (reference sequence).

This clonotype was detected many times. V is TRBV7-3 and J is TRBJ2-1; 9 nucleotides agree with TRBD1. V was pared by 5 bases and J by 8 bases, with 7 bases of the junction left unmatched. Per germline, CDR1 SGHTA and CDR2 FQGTGA. The CDR3 runs to 14 residues. The CDR3 loop is CASSLGTGFDEQFF. The CDR3 coding sequence is TGTGCCAGCAGCCTCGGGACAGGGTTTGATGAGCAGTTCTTC. Using reference TRBV7-3 and TRBJ2-1 for the parts outside the CDR3, the full variable domain is GAGVSQTPSNKVTEKGKYVELRCDPISGHTALYWYRQSLGQGPEFLIYFQGTGAADDSGLPNDRFFAVRPEGSVSTLKIQRTERGDSAVYLCASSLGTGFDEQFFGPGTRLTVL.

Turning to this clonotype: In this CDR3 the conserved last residue, phenylalanine or tryptophan, is missing, so a read error is likely. This rearrangement joins TRBV18 to TRBJ1-1; no reliable D call. V was pared by 2 bases and J by 1 base, with 8 bases between. Germline V gives CDR1 KGHSH, CDR2 LQKENI. The CDR3 sequence is 14 residues long. CDR3 sequence (DNA): TGTGCCAGCTCACCAGCGTCTACGAACACTGAAGCTTTCTCT. Its translation is CASSPASTNTEAFS.

The chain joins TRBV7-9 to TRBJ2-7; D not resolved. The V end was cut by 0 bases, the J end by 6 bases, with 9 bases between. Germline V gene sequence: CDR1 SEHNR, CDR2 FQNEAQ (reference sequence). The CDR3 spans 13 residues. The DNA of the CDR3 is TGTGCCAGCAGCTTAGCCGCCTCGGGCGAGCAGTACTTC. Translating it yields CASSLAASGEQYF.

At least ten counts were recorded for this clonotype. The gene calls are TRBV11-2 and TRBJ1-2; unclear D gene. This CDR3 spans 15 amino acids. The germline gives CDR1 SGHAT, CDR2 FQNNGV. Trimming took off 4 bases at V and 1 base at J, with 13 bases between the two ends. The CDR3 DNA is TGTGCCAGCAGCTCCGTGAACATGGTTAACTATGGCTACACCTTC. Protein product: CASSSVNMVNYGYTF.

The chain combines TRBV7-9 with TRBJ1-5; TRBD1 agrees at 8 bases. Germline lookup yields CDR1 SEHNR and CDR2 FQNEAQ (reference sequence). The length of the CDR3 is 18 residues. V lost 5 bases to trimming and J lost 4 bases; unmatched junction nucleotides: 16. The CDR3 here is CASSGGSKQQGVNQPQHF. The CDR3 nucleotides are TGTGCCAGCAGCGGCGGGTCCAAACAACAGGGGGTAAATCAGCCCCAGCATTTT.

This clonotype was seen more than once but under ten times. The V and J genes are TRBV28 and TRBJ2-6, with 7 bases identical to TRBD1. The V gene end was trimmed by 3 bases and the J gene end by 1 base; junction bases not matched to a gene: 9. The CDR3 consists of 18 residues. In germline, CDR1 is MDHEN, CDR2 SYDVKM. CDR3 in DNA: TGTGCCAGCAGTTTGGGCCAGGGGGTGGTATCTGGGGCCAACGTCCTGACTTTC. It yields the protein CASSLGQGVVSGANVLTF.

This clonotype was observed a few times. This chain connects TRBV5-1 to TRBJ2-2; D not resolved. V lost 6 bases, J lost 0 bases, and 15 bases lay in between. Germline lookup yields CDR1 SGHRS and CDR2 YFSETQ. The CDR3 length is 16 residues. CDR3 nucleotide sequence: TGCGCCAGCACACAGACATCGTCGTCGAACACCGGGGAGCTGTTTTTT. It translates to CASTQTSSSNTGELFF.

In this sample, this clonotype turned up many times. J is TRBJ2-7 and V is TRBV20-1, with D perhaps TRBD1 (5 bases). This CDR3 is built from 15 residues. Germline assignment: CDR1 DFQATT and CDR2 SNEGSKA (reference sequence). Trimming shortened V by 2 bases and J by 0 bases, and 14 bases separated the two germline ends. CDR3 protein: CSARHLGQSSYEQYF. The DNA for the CDR3 is TGCAGTGCTAGACACCTGGGGCAGAGCTCCTACGAGCAGTACTTC.

Many counts were recorded for this clonotype. The chain couples TRBV28 to TRBJ2-7, with D perhaps matching TRBD2 (6 bases). Looked up from germline, CDR1 is MDHEN and CDR2 is SYDVKM. The germline V and J ends were trimmed by 2 bases and 1 base, with 9 bases remaining between them. The CDR3 spans 14 residues. The CDR3 is CASSLIAVSYEQYF. CDR3 bases: TGTGCCAGCAGTTTAATAGCGGTATCCTACGAGCAGTACTTC.

This clonotype was counted ten times or more. This CDR3 is CAWKRYQETQYF. CDR3 coding DNA: TGTGCCTGGAAACGGTACCAAGAGACCCAGTACTTC. The rearrangement links TRBV30 to TRBJ2-5; D is unclear. Germline CDR1 and CDR2: GTSNPN and SVGIG (reference sequence). Between the trimmed V and J ends, which lost 4 bases and 0 bases, there was a span of 6 bases. The CDR3 spans 12 residues.

J is TRBJ1-2 and V is TRBV14; D is undetermined. The CDR3 totals 16 residues. Trimming took off 0 bases at V and 0 bases at J, with 11 bases between the two ends. Germline assignment: CDR1 SGHDN and CDR2 FVKESK. CDR3 sequence (DNA): TGTGCCAGCAGCCAAGATTCCTCTGCTACTAACTATGGCTACACCTTC. This encodes CASSQDSSATNYGYTF.

In this sample, this clonotype turned up once. One junction end disagrees with the germline gene, perhaps due to a read error. This chain uses TRBV6-2 or TRBV6-3 with TRBJ2-2; D may be TRBD2 (6 bases). Germline-derived CDR1 and CDR2 are MNHEY and SVGEGT. This CDR3 comprises 14 residues. CDR3 sequence: CASMSSSNTGGLFF. DNA for the CDR3: TGTGCCAGCATGTCTAGCTCGAACACCGGGGGGCTGTTTTTT.

This clonotype is a singleton in its sample. A far larger clone lies a single base away; this is likely a read error. The chain uses TRBV4-2 and TRBJ2-1, with 11 bases identical to TRBD2. Per germline, CDR1 LGHNA and CDR2 YNFKEQ. The CDR3 spans 16 residues. The ends lost 4 bases at V and 5 bases at J; junction bases unmatched: 7. As DNA, the CDR3 is TGTGCCAGCAGCCCCCGGACTAGCGGGTGGGACAATGAGCAGTTCTTC. It codes for CASSPRTSGWDNEQFF.